This T cell receptor beta chain was captured by sequencing in a study of T cells in Graves' hyperthyroidism and ophthalmopathy. Lactation, pregnancy, other autoimmune disease or uncontrolled infection led to exclusion of patients. Concerning this clonotype itself: Its antigen is currently unknown.

Study-wide findings and caveats: Blood samples included most of the expanded thyroid clonotypes exceeding 0.001. With a median lead of roughly 6.2 months before onset, the model predicted ophthalmopathy.

TCR beta CDR3 region amplification was performed from RNA transcripts. HTBI primers were used for first-round RT-PCR of the TCR CDR3. MiXCR, applied by TCRdb to the multiplex PCR reads, yields one record per CDR3 protein. The table records approximately 590,000 distinct CDR3 sequences, around 46% of them present only once. Germline lookup yields CDR1 DFQATT and CDR2 SNEGSKA (reference sequence). V trimming: 4 bases; J trimming: 7 bases; junction bases outside the gene matches: 14. CDR3 size: 15 residues. This receptor was identified in a young woman with Graves' hyperthyroidism. Sequencing was carried out using peripheral blood or thyroid tissue (not recorded which). The rearrangement uses TRBV20-1 and TRBJ2-7; 9 bases fit TRBD2. The CDR3 loop is CSAMPGAGGPGEQYF. CDR3 sequence (DNA): TGCAGTGCTATGCCGGGTGCGGGAGGGCCGGGAGAGCAGTACTTC.